This passage covers 22 T cell receptor beta chains from one sample sequenced in a study of shared clonotypes between healthy human individuals (dated by TCRdb to about 2020). The library was produced with the immunoSEQ multiplex PCR assay. TCRdb obtained this table from immuneACCESS and retained in-frame rearrangements with V and J assigned. These tables miss some clones; where compared with another copy, unresolved V genes account for less than half of the shortfall, and the remainder is unexplained. This sample has roughly 2.4 million clones in its table, and approximately 95% of those were observed once. The top ten clones comprise around 0.13% of the sample. Input material: naive CD4+ T cells sorted from blood. The sample's cell subset or site label, decoded: CD45RA+ positively selected. The receptors here all came from a man aged 18 to 35 in good health.

This chain joins TRBV5-4 and TRBJ2-1, with TRBD1 as a possible D gene (6 bases). Germline CDR1 reads SGHNT; CDR2 reads YYREEE (reference sequence). Trimming shortened V by 1 base and J by 6 bases, and 8 bases separated the two germline ends. This CDR3 has 13 residues. The CDR3 sequence: CASSLTGTNEQFF. CDR3 sequence (DNA): TGTGCCAGCAGCTTGACAGGGACCAATGAGCAGTTCTTC.

With regard to this clone: This specimen includes other DNA sequences encoding the same CDR3. The chain carries TRBV2 and TRBJ2-6; no clear D gene. Germline V gene sequence: CDR1 SNHLY, CDR2 FYNNEI. The CDR3 is 16 amino acids. Trimming cost V 1 base and J 0 bases, with 7 bases left between them. The CDR3 loop is CASSEGRSSGANVLTF. The CDR3 bases are TGTGCCAGCAGTGAAGGCAGGAGCTCTGGGGCCAACGTCCTGACTTTC.

The rearrangement uses TRBV6-5 and TRBJ1-5; 9 nucleotides agree with TRBD1. V was pared by 5 bases and J by 5 bases, with 7 bases of the junction left unmatched. The CDR3 is made up of 15 amino acids. The V gene's germline CDR1 is MNHEY and CDR2 SVGAGI. CDR3 sequence reads: CASSRAGQGDQPQHF. Here the CDR3 DNA reads TGTGCCAGCAGTCGTGCGGGACAGGGCGATCAGCCCCAGCATTTT.

V is TRBV5-1 and J is TRBJ2-1, with 14 positions matching TRBD2. Germline values: CDR1 SGHRS, CDR2 YFSETQ. After removal of 0 bases from V and 8 bases from J, the junction contained 4 bases not matched to a gene. The length of the CDR3 is 16 residues. The CDR3 bases are TGCGCCAGCAGCTTGGGTGGGACTAGCGGGGGTCATGAGCAGTTCTTC. It yields the protein CASSLGGTSGGHEQFF.

This chain joins TRBV13 and TRBJ2-6; 8 bases agree with TRBD1. The germline V gene has CDR1 PRHDT and CDR2 FYEKMQ (reference sequence). V lost 3 bases and J lost 2; bases outside the gene matches: 6. The CDR3 sequence is 17 residues long. In DNA, the CDR3 is TGTGCCAGCAGCTTGACAGGGGAGCGGCCTGGGGCCAACGTCCTGACTTTC. Amino acid sequence: CASSLTGERPGANVLTF.

The chain carries TRBV9 and TRBJ2-2; possibly TRBD1 for D (5 bases). The V end was cut by 4 bases, the J end by 1 base, with 14 bases between. The germline gives CDR1 SGDLS, CDR2 YYNGEE. The CDR3 is 16 amino acids. The chain's CDR3 is CASSPGHLRNTGELFF. The DNA for the CDR3 is TGTGCCAGCAGCCCAGGACACCTCCGGAACACCGGGGAGCTGTTTTTT.

The J gene is TRBJ2-1, the V gene TRBV5-1; 8 bases are a match to TRBD2. The CDR3 runs 15 residues. The ends lost 3 bases at V and 4 bases at J; junction bases unmatched: 6. CDR1 is SGHRS and CDR2 is YFSETQ in the germline V gene. CDR3 sequence: CASSSISGVYNEQFF. CDR3 nucleotide sequence: TGCGCCAGCAGCTCGATTAGCGGGGTGTACAATGAGCAGTTCTTC. Together with reference TRBV5-1 and TRBJ2-1, the CDR3 gives the full variable domain: KAGVTQTPRYLIKTRGQQVTLSCSPISGHRSVSWYQQTPGQGLQFLFEYFSETQRNKGNFPGRFSGRQFSNSRSEMNVSTLELGDSALYLCASSSISGVYNEQFFGPGTRLTVL.

This clone was recorded once. V is TRBV4-1 and J is TRBJ2-1; 9 bases are shared with TRBD2. CDR3 length: 16 amino acids. V lost 0 bases and J lost 8; bases outside the gene matches: 8. Germline V gene data show CDR1 as MGHRA and CDR2 as YSYEKL. CDR3 nucleotide sequence: TGCGCCAGCAGCCAAGATGGCGGGGGGGCCTGGTATGAGCAGTTCTTC. Translated, it gives CASSQDGGGAWYEQFF.

This rearrangement joins TRBV4-3 to TRBJ1-2, with D tentatively TRBD1 (5 bases). The germline CDR1 and CDR2 sequences are LGHNA and YSLEER. V was cut by 2 bases and J by 2 bases, with 12 bases left in between. CDR3 length: 15 amino acids. The CDR3 DNA sequence: TGCGCCAGCAGCCAATCACCTCAGGGAAACTATGGCTACACCTTC. This gives the protein CASSQSPQGNYGYTF.

V and J are TRBV28 and TRBJ1-2; D gene uncertain. V was clipped by 6 bases and J by 4 bases, with 6 bases between them. Germline values: CDR1 MDHEN, CDR2 SYDVKM. The CDR3 spans 11 residues. In nucleotides, the CDR3 is TGTGCCAGCAGACACAGCTATGGCTACACCTTC. It translates to CASRHSYGYTF.

This chain joins TRBV7-8 and TRBJ2-7; 12 nucleotides align to TRBD2. Germline V CDR1 and CDR2: SGHVS, FQNEAQ. The CDR3 extends over 15 amino acids. The trim removed 5 bases at V and 6 bases at J, leaving 8 bases unmatched. Here the CDR3 reads CASSPRTSGVFEQYF. The CDR3 coding sequence is TGTGCCAGCAGCCCACGGACTAGCGGGGTGTTCGAGCAGTACTTC.

The genes are TRBV4-3 and TRBJ2-2, with D possibly being TRBD1 or TRBD2 (5 bases each). CDR3 size: 16 residues. Trimming stripped 0 bases from V and 1 base from J, with 9 bases between. The germline V gene has CDR1 LGHNA and CDR2 YSLEER. The CDR3 loop is CASSQEEGRNTGELFF. CDR3 DNA sequence: TGCGCCAGCAGCCAAGAAGAGGGGAGGAACACCGGGGAGCTGTTTTTT.

This clone came up once. This chain uses TRBV30 with TRBJ1-1; D perhaps matches TRBD1 (5 bases). The CDR3 contains 13 residues. Germline CDR1 reads GTSNPN; CDR2 reads SVGIG (reference sequence). V was trimmed by 7 bases and J by 5 bases, leaving 17 bases between them. CDR3 in amino acids: CASKGIELTEAFF. The CDR3 DNA follows: TGTGCCTCCAAGGGGATAGAATTGACTGAAGCTTTCTTT.

This clone was found a few times. The gene calls are TRBV6-1 and TRBJ2-7; 11 bases align to TRBD1. CDR1 MNHNS and CDR2 SASEGT come from the germline V gene. Losses at the gene ends were 6 bases for V and 4 bases for J; bases not matched to a gene: 8. CDR3 length equals 15 residues. CDR3 amino acids: CASRARTGGRYEQYF. The DNA of the CDR3 is TGTGCCAGCAGGGCCCGGACAGGGGGCCGATACGAGCAGTACTTC.

The chain joins TRBV7-3 to TRBJ2-5; D not resolved. The germline V gene has CDR1 SGHTA and CDR2 FQGTGA. Trimming stripped 2 bases from V and 3 bases from J, with 7 bases between. This CDR3 is built from 13 residues. The CDR3: CASSLAREETQYF. For the CDR3, the DNA is TGTGCCAGCAGCTTAGCCAGAGAAGAGACCCAGTACTTC.

This chain uses TRBV10-3 with TRBJ2-3, with no clear D. With 6 bases removed from V and 3 bases from J, the gap between germline ends came to 7 bases. Per the germline V gene, CDR1 is ENHRY and CDR2 is SYGVKD. The CDR3 consists of 12 residues. The CDR3 is CAIRNGTDTQYF. Written as DNA, the CDR3 is TGTGCCATCAGGAACGGGACAGATACGCAGTATTTT.

This clone is a singleton in its sample. The chain carries TRBV6-6 and TRBJ1-2, with 8 bases that match TRBD1. J gave up 8 bases and V 6 bases, and 11 bases lay outside the gene matches. CDR3 size: 14 residues. Germline values: CDR1 MNHNY, CDR2 SVGAGI (reference sequence). The CDR3 here is CASREPGQDFGYTF. The CDR3 DNA is TGTGCCAGCAGAGAGCCGGGACAGGACTTCGGCTACACCTTC.

V gene TRBV20-1 combines with J gene TRBJ2-1; D uncertain. Germline CDR1 reads DFQATT; CDR2 reads SNEGSKA (reference sequence). There are 11 residues in the CDR3. V dropped 8 bases and J dropped 3 bases, with 8 bases sitting between them. CDR3 in DNA: TGCAGTCCGACTTACTACAATGAGCAGTTCTTC. Protein: CSPTYYNEQFF.

This clone was picked up a small number of times. This rearrangement joins TRBV6-1 to TRBJ1-1, with no clear D. This CDR3 is built from 15 residues. CDR1 is MNHNS and CDR2 is SASEGT in the germline V gene. V was shortened by 6 bases and J by 4 bases, with 18 bases between the two germline ends. The chain's CDR3 is CASSPYAGLATEAFF. The CDR3 nucleotides read TGTGCCAGCAGCCCATACGCAGGTTTAGCCACTGAAGCTTTCTTT.

The chain links TRBV29-1 to TRBJ2-7, with 8 bases fitting TRBD1. Germline CDR1 is SQVTM and CDR2 is ANQGSEA. This CDR3 has 13 residues. Trimming at V came to 7 bases and at J to 3 bases, leaving 8 bases not matched to a gene. In DNA, the CDR3 is TGCAGCGCCTTGGACAGGGAACTCTACGAGCAGTACTTC. Encoded protein: CSALDRELYEQYF.

Notes on this clone: Other DNA variants within this sample encode the same CDR3. The chain combines TRBV5-1 with TRBJ1-3; no reliable D call. Between the trimmed V and J ends, which lost 0 bases and 0 bases, there was a span of 7 bases. Germline-derived CDR1 and CDR2 are SGHRS and YFSETQ. This CDR3 is 15 amino acids long. The CDR3 DNA is TGCGCCAGCAGCTTGGTTGGCAGCTCTGGAAACACCATATATTTT. Amino acid sequence: CASSLVGSSGNTIYF.

V and J are TRBV11-2 and TRBJ2-7; no definite D call. The ends were cut back, 4 bases at V and 6 bases at J, with 7 bases in the middle. This CDR3 has 11 amino acids. The V gene's germline CDR1 is SGHAT and CDR2 FQNNGV. CDR3 loop: CASSSRSEQYF. The CDR3 DNA is TGTGCCAGCAGCTCCAGGAGCGAGCAGTACTTC.